Listed below are T cell receptor beta chains from one sample, sequenced in a study of T cells in Graves' hyperthyroidism and ophthalmopathy. TCRdb re-derived calls from the multiplex PCR reads in MiXCR, one entry per CDR3 protein. Found here are about 590,000 distinct CDR3 sequences, more than 13% of them singletons; the top ten hold 7% to 9%. The sequenced sample consisted of blood. These receptors came from a woman under 30 with Graves' ophthalmopathy. The CDR3 runs from the conserved cysteine through the conserved F or W. A D gene is named only where the DNA matches it firmly. Clone size is stated in some rows and not others, as once, few, many or a class when expanded.

clone_size	v_call	j_call	d_call	cdr3_nt	cdr3_aa
many	TRBV7-2	TRBJ2-7	.	TGTGCCAGCAGCAAAACGAAGCGGAGCTCCTACGAGCAGTACTTC	CASSKTKRSSYEQYF
many	TRBV20-1	TRBJ2-1	TRBD2	TGCAGTGCTAGAAGGGTAGCGGGAGGCGATGAGCAGTTCTTC	CSARRVAGGDEQFF
.	TRBV29-1	TRBJ2-7	.	TGCAGCGTTGAACTGGAGACCAGGGGCTACGAGCAGTACTTC	CSVELETRGYEQYF
.	TRBV28	TRBJ2-5	TRBD2	TGCGCCAGCAGCCAACGACCCATAGCGGGAGAAGAGACCCAGTACTTC	CASSQRPIAGEETQYF
many	TRBV9	TRBJ2-1	TRBD2	TGTGCCAGCAGCACCCGACTAGCGGGAGGGAATGAGCAGTTCTTC	CASSTRLAGGNEQFF
many	TRBV28	TRBJ2-7	.	TGTGCCAGCAGTTTAGAACTGCAGCTCTACGAGCAGTACTTC	CASSLELQLYEQYF
many	TRBV7-9	TRBJ1-1	.	TGTGCCAGCAGCTTAGCAGGGGCGCCTTCTGAAGCTTTCTTT	CASSLAGAPSEAFF
many	TRBV6-2/TRBV6-3	TRBJ1-1	.	TGTGCCAGCAGTTACGGTAGGGCGAGGAGTGAAGCTTTCTTT	CASSYGRARSEAFF
few	TRBV7-8	TRBJ1-2	TRBD1	TGTGCCAGCAGCCCAGTGGACAGGGCTAACTATGGCTACACCTTC	CASSPVDRANYGYTF
.	TRBV28	TRBJ2-1	.	TGTGCCAGCAGGAGCAGGGGGGTAACCTACAATGAGCAGTTCTTC	CASRSRGVTYNEQFF
many	TRBV6-5	TRBJ2-5	TRBD2	TGTGCCAGCAGTTACGGGGCTAGCGGGATAAAAGAGACCCAGTACTTC	CASSYGASGIKETQYF
.	TRBV6-9	TRBJ2-4	.	TGTGCCAGCAGTTATGGGGTGGGGGGTTTAGCCAAAAACATTCAGTACTTC	CASSYGVGGLAKNIQYF
many	TRBV18	TRBJ2-7	TRBD1	TGTGCCAGCTCACCCTCGACAGGGGTGTACGAGCAGTACTTC	CASSPSTGVYEQYF
many	TRBV12-3/TRBV12-4	TRBJ2-1	.	TGTGCCAGCAGCTCCTACCGGTTCCCGGGACAAGAGCAGTTCTTC	CASSSYRFPGQEQFF
.	TRBV20-1	TRBJ2-7	.	TGCAGTGCTAGGAGGGACTACGAGCAGTACTTC	CSARRDYEQYF
few	TRBV6-1	TRBJ1-5	.	TGTGCCAGCAGTTACTCAGGCGCCCACCGAGGGCCCCAGCATTTT	CASSYSGAHRGPQHF
.	TRBV19	TRBJ2-1	TRBD1	TGTGCCAGTAGATCGGGGAAGGGACAGCAGGGACCCCTTAATGAGCAGTTCTTC	CASRSGKGQQGPLNEQFF
.	TRBV28	TRBJ1-4	.	TGTGCCAGCGAGGGCTGGTTGAATGAAAAACTGTTTTTT	CASEGWLNEKLFF
many	TRBV6-5	TRBJ1-1	.	TGTGCCAGCAGTTACTCCCGTAGCACTGAAGCTTTCTTT	CASSYSRSTEAFF
many	TRBV7-2	TRBJ2-3	.	TGTGCCAGCAGCTACAACGTTGGCACAGATACGCAGTATTTT	CASSYNVGTDTQYF
.	TRBV6-5	TRBJ2-7	.	TGTGCCAGCAGTTTACCCGACAGGTACAACGAGCAGTACTTC	CASSLPDRYNEQYF
many	TRBV4-3	TRBJ2-7	.	TGCGCCAGCAGCCCGAGATTTTCCTACGAGCAGTACTTC	CASSPRFSYEQYF
.	TRBV18	TRBJ1-6	.	TGTGCCAGCTCACCATTCAGGGAGGAGAATTCACCCCTCCACTTT	CASSPFREENSPLHF
few	TRBV7-9	TRBJ2-7	TRBD2	TGTGCCAGCAGCTTAGTGCCGGGACTACCCTACGAGCAGTACTTC	CASSLVPGLPYEQYF
.	TRBV7-9	TRBJ1-4	.	TGTGCCAGCAGCCCATTGGTGGGGGAGGCTAATGAAAAACTGTTTTTT	CASSPLVGEANEKLFF
.	TRBV27	TRBJ1-6	.	TGTGCCAGCAGTCACGAAAGCTCCTATAATTCACCCCTCCACTTT	CASSHESSYNSPLHF
few	TRBV5-6	TRBJ2-7	TRBD1	TGTGCCAGCAGTCCGGGACAGACATGGGGGGAGCAGTACTTC	CASSPGQTWGEQYF
many	TRBV6-5	TRBJ2-3	.	TGTGCCAGCAGTTACGACCTCTGGAAGCTAGATACGCAGTATTTT	CASSYDLWKLDTQYF
many	TRBV27	TRBJ2-7	.	TGTGCCAGCAGTTTTGTTGGGGTAGGGGTAGGGTTAACCGAGCAGTACTTC	CASSFVGVGVGLTEQYF